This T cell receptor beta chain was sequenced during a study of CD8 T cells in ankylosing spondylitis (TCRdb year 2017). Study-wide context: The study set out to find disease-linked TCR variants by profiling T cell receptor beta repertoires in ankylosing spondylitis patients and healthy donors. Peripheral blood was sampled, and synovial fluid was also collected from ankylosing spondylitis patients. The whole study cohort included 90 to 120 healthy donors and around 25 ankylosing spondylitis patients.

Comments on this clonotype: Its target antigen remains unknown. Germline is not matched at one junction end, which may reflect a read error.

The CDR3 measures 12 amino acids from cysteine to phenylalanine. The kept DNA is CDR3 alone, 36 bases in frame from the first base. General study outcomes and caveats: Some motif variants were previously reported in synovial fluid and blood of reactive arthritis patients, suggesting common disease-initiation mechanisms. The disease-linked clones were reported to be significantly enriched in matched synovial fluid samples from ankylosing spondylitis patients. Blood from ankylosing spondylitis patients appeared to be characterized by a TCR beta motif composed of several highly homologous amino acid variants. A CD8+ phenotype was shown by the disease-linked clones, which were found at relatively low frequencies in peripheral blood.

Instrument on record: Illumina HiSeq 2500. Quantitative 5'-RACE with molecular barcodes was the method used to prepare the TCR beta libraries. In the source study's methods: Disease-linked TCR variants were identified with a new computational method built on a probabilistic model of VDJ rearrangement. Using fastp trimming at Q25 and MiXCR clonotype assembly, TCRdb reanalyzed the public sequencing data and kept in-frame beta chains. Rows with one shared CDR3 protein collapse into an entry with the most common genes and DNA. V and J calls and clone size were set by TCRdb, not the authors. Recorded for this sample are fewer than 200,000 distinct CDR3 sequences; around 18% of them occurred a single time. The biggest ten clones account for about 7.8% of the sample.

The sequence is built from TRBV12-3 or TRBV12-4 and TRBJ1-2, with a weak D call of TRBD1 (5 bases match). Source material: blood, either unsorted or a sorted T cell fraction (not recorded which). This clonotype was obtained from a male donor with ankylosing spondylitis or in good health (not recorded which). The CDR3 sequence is CASTRSRGTYAF. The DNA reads TGTGCCAGCACCCGGAGCCGTGGGACGTACGCCTTC.